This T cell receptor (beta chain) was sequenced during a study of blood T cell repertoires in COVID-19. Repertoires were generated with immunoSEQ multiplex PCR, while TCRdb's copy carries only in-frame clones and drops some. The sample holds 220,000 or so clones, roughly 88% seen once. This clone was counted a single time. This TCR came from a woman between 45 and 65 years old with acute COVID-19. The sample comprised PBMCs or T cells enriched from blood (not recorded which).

The CDR3: CASSTGTSNEQFF. CDR3 in DNA: TGTGCCAGCAGTACCGGGACTAGCAATGAGCAGTTCTTC. The chain carries TRBV7-3 and TRBJ2-1; 8 bases are shared with TRBD2. The CDR3 totals 13 residues. CDR1 is SGHTA and CDR2 is FQGTGA in the germline V gene. The ends lost 6 bases at V and 6 bases at J; junction bases unmatched: 4.